The 18 T cell receptor beta chains below were found in one sample sequenced in a study of identical twins. TCRdb re-derived calls from the 5' RACE reads in MiXCR, one entry per CDR3 protein. The sample has 1.5 million to 2 million distinct CDR3 sequences; under 35% are singletons. Sequencing was carried out using cord blood. These receptors were obtained from a newborn girl in good health.

This clonotype has at least ten counts. The J gene is TRBJ2-7, the V gene TRBV15; D gene uncertain. CDR1 is LNHNV, CDR2 YYDKDF, per germline (reference sequence). The CDR3 totals 13 residues. V was trimmed by 0 bases and J by 2 bases, leaving 5 bases between them. CDR3 DNA: TGTGCCACCAGCAGAGATCTGCCCTACGAGCAGTACTTC. It codes for CATSRDLPYEQYF.

The chain is built from TRBV4-1 and TRBJ2-7; D is uncertain. Germline loops: CDR1 MGHRA, CDR2 YSYEKL. V lost 3 bases and J 7 bases, leaving 22 bases between the germline ends. The CDR3 runs 16 residues. The CDR3 nucleotides are TGCGCCAGCAGCCACCCCGGCCGGACGGTCAATAATGAGCAGTACTTC. As protein: CASSHPGRTVNNEQYF.

The chain is built from TRBV27 and TRBJ1-1; maybe TRBD1 (5 bases). The CDR3 length is 14 residues. Germline loops: CDR1 MNHEY, CDR2 SMNVEV (reference sequence). Trimming cost V 5 bases and J 0 bases, with 10 bases left between them. DNA for the CDR3: TGTGCCAGCAGTCAGACAGAATTGAACACTGAAGCTTTCTTT. Translating it yields CASSQTELNTEAFF.

The chain uses TRBV12-3 or TRBV12-4 and TRBJ2-1; tentative D call: TRBD1 (5 bases). The CDR3 has 14 residues. Trimming shortened V by 6 bases and J by 6 bases, and 15 bases separated the two germline ends. The CDR3, as DNA: TGTGCCAGCAGACCGGACACGCTATCCAATGAGCAGTTCTTC. The encoded protein is CASRPDTLSNEQFF.

A single count supports this clonotype. The chain employs TRBV7-9 and TRBJ1-2; 11 nucleotides align to TRBD1. Losses at the gene ends were 2 bases for V and 8 bases for J; bases not matched to a gene: 7. Germline values: CDR1 SEHNR, CDR2 FQNEAQ (reference sequence). The length of the CDR3 is 15 residues. The CDR3 bases are TGTGCCAGCAGCTTACCGGGACAGGGGGTTGGAGGCTACACCTTC. Translation: CASSLPGQGVGGYTF.

The chain combines TRBV28 with TRBJ2-3; the D is unclear. CDR1 is MDHEN and CDR2 is SYDVKM in the germline V gene. V was trimmed by 6 bases and J by 0 bases, leaving 16 bases between them. The CDR3 has 16 residues. This CDR3 reads CASSPMDGSSTDTQYF. DNA for the CDR3: TGTGCCAGCAGCCCTATGGACGGCTCTAGCACAGATACGCAGTATTTT.

The genes are TRBV28 and TRBJ2-3; 10 bases align to TRBD2. Unmatched junction bases numbered 7, after V lost 2 bases and J lost 11 bases. The germline CDR1 and CDR2 sequences are MDHEN and SYDVKM. The CDR3 runs to 14 residues. CDR3 in amino acids: CASSLTGLASGQYF. The DNA for the CDR3 is TGTGCCAGCAGTTTAACGGGACTAGCGTCAGGGCAGTATTTT.

This sequence joins TRBV9 and TRBJ2-3; unclear D gene. There are 14 residues in the CDR3. CDR1 SGDLS and CDR2 YYNGEE come from the germline V gene. Trimming shortened V by 0 bases and J by 0 bases, and 5 bases separated the two germline ends. As DNA, the CDR3 is TGTGCCAGCAGCGTAGGTAAAAGCACAGATACGCAGTATTTT. Translated, it gives CASSVGKSTDTQYF.

The rearrangement links TRBV12-3 or TRBV12-4 to TRBJ2-1, with D maybe TRBD2 (6 bases). With 3 bases removed from V and 3 bases from J, the gap between germline ends came to 9 bases. This CDR3 comprises 14 residues. CDR3 residues: CASSFLANYNEQFF. CDR3 DNA sequence: TGTGCCAGCAGTTTTCTAGCGAACTACAATGAGCAGTTCTTC.

This clonotype has at least ten counts. J is TRBJ2-4 and V is TRBV3-1; 7 positions match TRBD1. CDR1 and CDR2 (germline): LGHDT, YNNKEL (reference sequence). Trimming removed 1 base from V and 2 bases from J; junction bases left unmatched: 5. The CDR3 consists of 16 residues. The CDR3 region has the DNA TGTGCCAGCAGCCAAGGACAGGGATCAACCAAAAACATTCAGTACTTC. Amino acids: CASSQGQGSTKNIQYF.

A remark on this clonotype: A much larger clone differs from this one at a single base, so this may be a read error. The chain links TRBV27 to TRBJ2-7, with D hard to call. Per the germline V gene, CDR1 is MNHEY and CDR2 is SMNVEV (reference sequence). The CDR3 is 14 amino acids. CDR3 amino acids: CASSLVGRSYEQSF. The CDR3 nucleotides read TGTGCCAGCAGTTTAGTGGGAAGGTCTTACGAGCAGTCCTTC.

The chain combines TRBV28 with TRBJ2-1; D perhaps matches TRBD1 (5 bases). The CDR3 has 16 residues. Germline CDR1 and CDR2: MDHEN and SYDVKM. V was cut by 2 bases and J by 3 bases, with 14 bases left in between. The CDR3 loop is CASSLRQPFFYNEQFF. The CDR3 nucleotides read TGTGCCAGCAGTTTAAGACAGCCCTTTTTCTACAATGAGCAGTTCTTC.

This clonotype was picked up a small number of times. The J gene is TRBJ2-5, the V gene TRBV25-1; D possibly corresponds to TRBD2 (5 bases). The germline V and J ends were trimmed by 3 bases and 5 bases, with 16 bases remaining between them. The CDR3 extends over 15 amino acids. From germline, CDR1 is MGHDK and CDR2 SYGVNS. The CDR3 spells CASSDFYGRRETQYF. CDR3 DNA sequence: TGTGCCAGCAGTGACTTCTATGGGAGACGGGAGACCCAGTACTTC. Looking up the rest from reference TRBV25-1 and TRBJ2-5 gives the full variable domain: EADIYQTPRYLVIGTGKKITLECSQTMGHDKMYWYQQDPGMELHLIHYSYGVNSTEKGDLSSESTVSRIRTEHFPLTLESARPSHTSQYLCASSDFYGRRETQYFGPGTRLLVL.

This sequence joins TRBV30 and TRBJ1-2; D possibly corresponds to TRBD1 (6 bases). CDR3 length equals 13 residues. The germline gives CDR1 GTSNPN, CDR2 SVGIG (reference sequence). V was cut by 5 bases and J by 3 bases, with 13 bases left in between. The chain's CDR3 is CAWAGAAYYGYTF. In DNA form, the CDR3 reads TGTGCCTGGGCAGGGGCCGCGTACTATGGCTACACCTTC.

This clonotype was counted ten times or more. This chain connects TRBV7-2 to TRBJ2-5; possible D gene TRBD1, 5 bases. TRBJ2-3 matches the DNA end more closely, so the J call is doubtful. Germline lookup yields CDR1 SGHTA and CDR2 FQGNSA. This CDR3 is 11 amino acids long. Here the CDR3 DNA reads TGTGCCAGCAGCTTACAGGGTACGCAGTATTTT. It translates to CASSLQGTQYF.

The gene calls are TRBV7-9 and TRBJ1-1; tentative D call: TRBD1 (6 bases). This CDR3 region has 15 residues. V was cut by 6 bases and J by 1 base, with 15 bases left in between. Germline CDR1 is SEHNR and CDR2 is FQNEAQ (reference sequence). CDR3 DNA sequence: TGTGCCAGCAGTCTATACCCGACAGGGAACACTGAAGCTTTCTTT. Translating gives CASSLYPTGNTEAFF. Full variable domain (rest looked up from reference TRBV7-9 and TRBJ1-1): DTGVSQNPRHKITKRGQNVTFRCDPISEHNRLYWYRQTLGQGPEFLTYFQNEAQLEKSRLLSDRFSAERPKGSFSTLEIQRTEQGDSAMYLCASSLYPTGNTEAFFGQGTRLTVV.

This clonotype was detected only a few times. V usage is TRBV29-1 and J usage is TRBJ1-2, with D possibly TRBD1 on 5 matching bases. Germline values: CDR1 SQVTM, CDR2 ANQGSEA. This CDR3 contains 11 residues. Trimming removed 4 bases at V and 11 bases at J, with 14 bases between. CDR3 nucleotide sequence: TGCAGCGTTGTGTGGACAAGGGATTACACCTTC. It translates to CSVVWTRDYTF.

This sequence joins TRBV4-2 and TRBJ2-5, with TRBD2 matching 9 bases. J was trimmed by 11 bases and V by 0 bases; bases with no gene match: 16. CDR3 length equals 17 residues. Germline V gene data show CDR1 as LGHNA and CDR2 as YNFKEQ. As DNA, the CDR3 is TGTGCCAGCAGCCAAGATGGTCAAGCGGGGGGCCCTGGAGAGCAGTACTTC. It is translated as CASSQDGQAGGPGEQYF.